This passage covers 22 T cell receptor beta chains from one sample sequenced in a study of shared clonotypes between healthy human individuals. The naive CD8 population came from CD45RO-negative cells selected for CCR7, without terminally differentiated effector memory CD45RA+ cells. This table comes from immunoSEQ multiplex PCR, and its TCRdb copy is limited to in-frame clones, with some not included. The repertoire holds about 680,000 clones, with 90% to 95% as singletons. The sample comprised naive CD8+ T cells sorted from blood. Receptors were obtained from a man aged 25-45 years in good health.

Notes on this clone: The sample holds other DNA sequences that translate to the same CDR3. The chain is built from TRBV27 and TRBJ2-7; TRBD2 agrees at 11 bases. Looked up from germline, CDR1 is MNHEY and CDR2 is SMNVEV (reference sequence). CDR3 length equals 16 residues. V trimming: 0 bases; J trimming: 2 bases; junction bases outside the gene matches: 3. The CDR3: CASSLSTSGSAYEQYF. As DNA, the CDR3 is TGTGCCAGCAGTTTATCCACTAGCGGGAGTGCCTACGAGCAGTACTTC.

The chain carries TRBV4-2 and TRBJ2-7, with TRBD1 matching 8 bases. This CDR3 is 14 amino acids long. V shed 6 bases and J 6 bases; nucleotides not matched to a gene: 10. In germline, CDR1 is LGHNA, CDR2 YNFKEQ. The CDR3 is CASRVSGQAGEQYF. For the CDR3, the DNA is TGTGCCAGCAGAGTATCGGGACAGGCTGGCGAGCAGTACTTC.

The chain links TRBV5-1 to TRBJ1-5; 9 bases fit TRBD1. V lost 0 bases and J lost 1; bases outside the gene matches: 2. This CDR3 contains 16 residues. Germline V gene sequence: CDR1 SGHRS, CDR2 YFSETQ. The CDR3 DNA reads TGCGCCAGCAGCTTGGGGGACAGGGAAAGCAATCAGCCCCAGCATTTT. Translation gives CASSLGDRESNQPQHF.

The CDR3, as DNA: TGTGCCACCTCCACCGGGGGCGGACGGCAGCCCCAGCATTTT. Protein product: CATSTGGGRQPQHF. This chain links TRBV6-5 with TRBJ1-5, with D tentatively TRBD1 (6 bases). CDR1 MNHEY and CDR2 SVGAGI come from the germline V gene. V lost 10 bases, J lost 7 bases, and 20 bases lay in between. There are 14 residues in the CDR3.

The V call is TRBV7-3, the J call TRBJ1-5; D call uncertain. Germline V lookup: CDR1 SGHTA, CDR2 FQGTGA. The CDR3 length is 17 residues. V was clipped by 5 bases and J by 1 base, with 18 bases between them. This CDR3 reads CASSQNIHLISNQPQHF. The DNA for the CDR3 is TGTGCCAGCAGCCAGAACATACATCTAATCAGCAATCAGCCCCAGCATTTT. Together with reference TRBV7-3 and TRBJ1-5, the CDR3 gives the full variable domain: GAGVSQTPSNKVTEKGKYVELRCDPISGHTALYWYRQSLGQGPEFLIYFQGTGAADDSGLPNDRFFAVRPEGSVSTLKIQRTERGDSAVYLCASSQNIHLISNQPQHFGDGTRLSIL.

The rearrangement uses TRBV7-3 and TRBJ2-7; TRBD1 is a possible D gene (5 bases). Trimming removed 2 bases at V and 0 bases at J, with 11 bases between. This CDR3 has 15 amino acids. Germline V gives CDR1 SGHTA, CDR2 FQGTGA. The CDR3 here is CASSLGDSLSYEQYF. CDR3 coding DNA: TGTGCCAGCAGCTTAGGAGACAGCCTCTCCTACGAGCAGTACTTC.

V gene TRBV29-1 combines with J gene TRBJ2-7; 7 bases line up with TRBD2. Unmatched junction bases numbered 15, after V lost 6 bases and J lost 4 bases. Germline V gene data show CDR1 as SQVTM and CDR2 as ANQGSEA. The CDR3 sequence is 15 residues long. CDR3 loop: CSVAGREQGAYEQYF. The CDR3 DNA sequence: TGCAGCGTCGCGGGGCGGGAGCAAGGGGCTTACGAGCAGTACTTC.

The CDR3 bases are TGTGCCAGCAGTCCGTACCTCCCATGGTCAGATGAAAAACTGTTTTTT. Its protein product is CASSPYLPWSDEKLFF. The rearrangement uses TRBV27 and TRBJ1-4; D is ambiguous. CDR3 length: 16 amino acids. V lost 5 bases to trimming and J lost 6 bases, with 19 bases between them. Germline CDR1 MNHEY, CDR2 SMNVEV (reference sequence).

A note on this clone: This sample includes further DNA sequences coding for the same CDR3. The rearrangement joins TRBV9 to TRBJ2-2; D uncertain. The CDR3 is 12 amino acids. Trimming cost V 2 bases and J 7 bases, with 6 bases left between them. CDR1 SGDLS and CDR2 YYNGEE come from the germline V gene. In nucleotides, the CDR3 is TGTGCCAGCAGCGTGGCCGACGGGGAGCTGTTTTTT. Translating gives CASSVADGELFF.

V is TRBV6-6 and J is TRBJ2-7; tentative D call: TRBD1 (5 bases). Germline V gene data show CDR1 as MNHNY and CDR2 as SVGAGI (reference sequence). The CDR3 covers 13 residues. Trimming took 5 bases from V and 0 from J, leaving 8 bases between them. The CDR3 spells CASSLTVSYEQYF. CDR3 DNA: TGTGCCAGCAGTCTGACAGTCTCCTACGAGCAGTACTTC.

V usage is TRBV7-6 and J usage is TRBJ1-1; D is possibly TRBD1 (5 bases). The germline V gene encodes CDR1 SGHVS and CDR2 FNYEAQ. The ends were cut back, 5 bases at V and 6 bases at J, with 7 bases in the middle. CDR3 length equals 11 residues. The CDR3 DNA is TGTGCCAGCAGCCCGGGGGCTGAAGCTTTCTTT. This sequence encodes CASSPGAEAFF.

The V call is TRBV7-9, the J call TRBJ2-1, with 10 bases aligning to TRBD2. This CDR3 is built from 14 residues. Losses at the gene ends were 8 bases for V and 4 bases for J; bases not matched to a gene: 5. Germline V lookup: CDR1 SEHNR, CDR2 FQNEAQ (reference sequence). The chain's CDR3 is CASPGTSEYNEQFF. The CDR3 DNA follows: TGTGCCAGCCCCGGGACTAGCGAATACAATGAGCAGTTCTTC.

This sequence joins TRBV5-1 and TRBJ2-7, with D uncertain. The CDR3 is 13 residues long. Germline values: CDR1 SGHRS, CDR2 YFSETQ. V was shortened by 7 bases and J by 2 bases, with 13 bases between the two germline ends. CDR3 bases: TGCGCCAGCCTTGGCGACTCTGCCTACGAGCAGTACTTC. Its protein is CASLGDSAYEQYF.

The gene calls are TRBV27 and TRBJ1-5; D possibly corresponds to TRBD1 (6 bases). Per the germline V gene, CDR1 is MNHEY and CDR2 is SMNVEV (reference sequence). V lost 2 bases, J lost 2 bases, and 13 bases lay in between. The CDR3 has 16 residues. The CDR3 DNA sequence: TGTGCCAGCAGTTTACAGGGGCCGAGGGGCAATCAGCCCCAGCATTTT. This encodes CASSLQGPRGNQPQHF.

CDR3 protein: CASNGDAGSANTGELFF. The CDR3 DNA reads as TGTGCCAGCAATGGGGACGCCGGGAGCGCTAACACCGGGGAGCTGTTTTTT. The V gene is TRBV2, the J gene TRBJ2-2, with D possibly matching TRBD2 (6 bases). Germline V gene data show CDR1 as SNHLY and CDR2 as FYNNEI. The CDR3 is made up of 17 amino acids. V gave up 7 bases and J gave up 2 bases, with 20 bases separating them.

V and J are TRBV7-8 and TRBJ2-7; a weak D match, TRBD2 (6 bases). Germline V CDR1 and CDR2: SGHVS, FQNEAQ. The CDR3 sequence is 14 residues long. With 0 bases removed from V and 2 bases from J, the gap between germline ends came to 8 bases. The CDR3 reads CASSLAGEAYEQYF. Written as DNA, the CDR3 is TGTGCCAGCAGCTTAGCTGGGGAGGCCTACGAGCAGTACTTC.

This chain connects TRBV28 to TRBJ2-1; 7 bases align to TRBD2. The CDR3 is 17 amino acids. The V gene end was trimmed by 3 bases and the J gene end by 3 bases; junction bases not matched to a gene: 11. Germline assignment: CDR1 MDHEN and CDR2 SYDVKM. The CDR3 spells CASSLGSGPIVYNEQFF. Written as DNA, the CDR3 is TGTGCCAGCAGTTTGGGTAGCGGGCCAATCGTCTACAATGAGCAGTTCTTC.

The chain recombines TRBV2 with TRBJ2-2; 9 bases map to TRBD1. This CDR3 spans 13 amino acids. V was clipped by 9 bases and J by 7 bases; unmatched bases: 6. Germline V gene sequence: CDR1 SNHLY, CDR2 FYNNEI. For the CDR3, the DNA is TGTGCCAGGGACAGGGGTTCAGGCGGGGAGCTGTTTTTT. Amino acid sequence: CARDRGSGGELFF.

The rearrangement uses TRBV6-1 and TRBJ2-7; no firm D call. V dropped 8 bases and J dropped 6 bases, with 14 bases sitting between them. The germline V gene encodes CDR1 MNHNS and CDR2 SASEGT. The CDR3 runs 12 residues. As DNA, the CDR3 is TGTGCCAGCTTACCTTCGGGTTCCGAGCAGTACTTC. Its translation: CASLPSGSEQYF.

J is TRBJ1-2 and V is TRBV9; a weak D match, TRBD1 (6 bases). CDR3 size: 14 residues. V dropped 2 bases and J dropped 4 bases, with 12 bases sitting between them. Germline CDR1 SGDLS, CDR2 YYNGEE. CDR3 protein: CASSVLDSLYGYTF. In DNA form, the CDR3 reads TGTGCCAGCAGCGTCCTGGACAGCCTCTATGGCTACACCTTC.

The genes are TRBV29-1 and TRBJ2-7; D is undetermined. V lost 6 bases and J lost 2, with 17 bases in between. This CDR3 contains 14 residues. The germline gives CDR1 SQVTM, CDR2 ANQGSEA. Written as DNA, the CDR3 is TGCAGCGTACCCGACCCGAGTGGGACCTACGAGCAGTACTTC. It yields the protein CSVPDPSGTYEQYF.

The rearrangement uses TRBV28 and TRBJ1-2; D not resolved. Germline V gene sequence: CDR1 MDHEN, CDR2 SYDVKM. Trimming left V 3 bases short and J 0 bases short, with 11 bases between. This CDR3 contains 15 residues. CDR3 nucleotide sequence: TGTGCCAGCAGTTTTCTAGGCCGGGCTAACTATGGCTACACCTTC. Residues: CASSFLGRANYGYTF.